This TCR delta chain was found in a study of γδ T cells in repeated Plasmodium falciparum infection. Study background: Malaria-naive adults were infected with P. falciparum NF54 four times over around 640 days.

CDR1 is TSWWSYY and CDR2 is QGS in the germline V gene. This CDR3 has 27 residues. Trimming at V came to 3 bases and at J to 1 base, leaving 35 bases not matched to a gene. TCRdb re-called the multiplex PCR reads via CATT. The sample includes some 100,000 delta-chain clones, approximately 1.4% seen only once; the top ten take around 8.3%. This clone was picked up many times. What it binds is not known. Study outcomes and limitations: Repeated controlled infections reportedly drove waves of new clonotype selection in Vdelta2-negative, mostly Vdelta1+, gammadelta repertoires. Vdelta2-negative gammadelta repertoires appeared less diverse and less shared in Malian than Australian children.

Vgamma9/Vdelta2+ and Vdelta2-negative gammadelta T cells were flow-sorted from PBMC for bulk sequencing. The rearrangement links TRDV1 to TRDJ1; 13 nucleotides align to TRDD3. What was sequenced was gamma-delta T cells from blood. The TCR comes from a pool of human donors (malaria-infected and uninfected, not separated). The CDR3, as DNA: TGTGCTCTTGGGGACCCCGACGTCTTCCTACCTCTCCCTCCAACTGGGGGATACGCAGGGAGCACCGATAAACTCATCTTT. It encodes CALGDPDVFLPLPPTGGYAGSTDKLIF.